This TCR beta chain comes out of a study of blood T cell repertoires in COVID-19. In the study overall: Sources were T cells, B-cell-depleted T cells, or PBMCs; the material itself was cDNA or gDNA.

The germline V gene encodes CDR1 SGDLS and CDR2 YYNGEE. Trimming removed 4 bases at V and 0 bases at J, with 14 bases between. This CDR3 contains 17 residues. This clone was observed a single time. In the study's own analysis: Reference gene primer amplification gave nucleated cell count estimates. Method: immunoSEQ multiplex PCR; TCRdb's copy keeps in-frame clones and lacks some. V and J calls and clone size are as listed in that table; D and trimming were resolved from the DNA. This table holds roughly 110,000 clones, 75% to 90% found once. The J gene is TRBJ2-6, the V gene TRBV9, with D possibly being TRBD1 (6 bases). The origin of this receptor is a woman in her forties with acute or convalescent COVID-19. Sequenced material: peripheral blood. CDR3 loop: CASSPRRGGSGANVLTF. The CDR3 DNA reads as TGTGCCAGCAGCCCCCGTAGAGGGGGCTCTGGGGCCAACGTCCTGACTTTC.